These 10 T cell receptor beta chains were all obtained from the same sample, sequenced in a study of CD8 T cell repertoires and HIV-1 epitope variants (dated by TCRdb to the early 2020s). The antigens for these receptors are not known. Library construction relied on the immunoSEQ multiplex PCR assay. The immuneACCESS repertoire file appears here via TCRdb, limited to in-frame rearrangements. These files lack a portion of the clones; in checked studies, under half of the deficit traces to unresolved V genes, and the cause of the others is not known. Present in this sample are 6,000 or so clones, over 60% of which were seen just once. The top ten clones comprise around 43% of the sample. The sample was cultured CD8+ T cells derived from PBMCs. These receptors originate from a male donor with HIV.

This chain connects TRBV6-5 to TRBJ2-7; tentative D call: TRBD2 (7 bases). The CDR3 spans 14 residues. V shed 4 bases and J shed 5 bases, with 15 bases lying between them. Germline V gives CDR1 MNHEY, CDR2 SVGAGI. The CDR3 bases are TGTGCCAGCAGTTTGGGGGGGCCTTTGGACGAGCAGTACTTC. Amino acid sequence: CASSLGGPLDEQYF.

The J gene is TRBJ1-2, the V gene TRBV27; the D is unclear. This CDR3 spans 13 amino acids. V lost 3 bases and J lost 4, with 9 bases in between. Germline V gene data show CDR1 as MNHEY and CDR2 as SMNVEV (reference sequence). This chain's CDR3 is CASSLKGSYGYTF. The DNA of the CDR3 is TGTGCCAGCAGTTTGAAGGGATCCTATGGCTACACCTTC.

This rearrangement joins TRBV19 to TRBJ1-1; D ambiguous. The length of the CDR3 is 13 residues. In germline, CDR1 is LNHDA, CDR2 SQIVND (reference sequence). V was pared by 1 base and J by 7 bases, with 10 bases between. The CDR3 DNA reads TGTGCCAGTAGTATAGTAGCTAACGGTGAAGCTTTCTTT. Amino acids: CASSIVANGEAFF.

This rearrangement joins TRBV5-1 to TRBJ2-2; 11 bases map to TRBD2. J lost 4 bases, V lost 2 bases, and 4 bases had no gene match. Germline values: CDR1 SGHRS, CDR2 YFSETQ. This CDR3 is built from 16 residues. The CDR3 coding sequence is TGCGCCAGCAGCTTAATAGCGGGAGGGTCCACCGGGGAGCTGTTTTTT. It is translated as CASSLIAGGSTGELFF.

This clone appeared once. The genes are TRBV19 and TRBJ1-1, with D possibly being TRBD1 (5 bases). The ends were cut back, 8 bases at V and 1 base at J, with 14 bases in the middle. Germline CDR1 reads LNHDA; CDR2 reads SQIVND (reference sequence). This CDR3 spans 14 amino acids. DNA of the CDR3: TGTGCCAGTTGTGCGGGGCCGTCGAACACTGAAGCTTTCTTT. This translates into CASCAGPSNTEAFF. Filled out from reference TRBV19 and TRBJ1-1, the complete variable domain reads DGGITQSPKYLFRKEGQNVTLSCEQNLNHDAMYWYRQDPGQGLRLIYYSQIVNDFQKGDIAEGYSVSREKKESFPLTVTSAQKNPTAFYLCASCAGPSNTEAFFGQGTRLTVV.

This clone has just one count. The chain uses TRBV12-5 and TRBJ1-2, with 11 positions matching TRBD1. The CDR3 runs to 15 residues. CDR1 and CDR2 (germline): LGHNT, FRNRAP. V lost 5 bases, J lost 3 bases, and 5 bases stayed unmatched. The CDR3 DNA is TGTGCTAGTGGTCGGACAGGGGGCGCTTACTATGGCTACACCTTC. Its translation is CASGRTGGAYYGYTF. The full variable domain, rest sourced from reference TRBV12-5 and TRBJ1-2, is DARVTQTPRHKVTEMGQEVTMRCQPILGHNTVFWYRQTMMQGLELLAYFRNRAPLDDSGMPKDRFSAEMPDATLATLKIQPSEPRDSAVYFCASGRTGGAYYGYTFGSGTRLTVV.

This clone showed up just once. This chain joins TRBV29-1 and TRBJ1-2; 8 positions agree with TRBD1. The germline V gene has CDR1 SQVTM and CDR2 ANQGSEA. The CDR3 runs 12 residues. V dropped 8 bases and J dropped 4; count of bases not matched to a gene: 6. In DNA, the CDR3 is TGCAGCCTAAACAGGGGGATCTATGGCTACACCTTC. It specifies CSLNRGIYGYTF.

Notes on this clone: Within the sample, other DNA sequences also encode this same CDR3. The chain carries TRBV30 and TRBJ2-2, with D possibly TRBD1 on 5 matching bases. Germline V lookup: CDR1 GTSNPN, CDR2 SVGIG (reference sequence). The CDR3 runs 16 residues. The germline V and J ends were trimmed by 1 base and 1 base, with 13 bases remaining between them. The CDR3 DNA is TGTGCCTGGAGTGCCCCAACAGGACAGAACACCGGGGAGCTGTTTTTT. It specifies CAWSAPTGQNTGELFF.

The V and J genes are TRBV28 and TRBJ2-5; the match to TRBD1 covers 9 bases. CDR1 and CDR2 (germline): MDHEN, SYDVKM. The V segment lost 6 bases and the J segment 3 bases; nucleotides outside the gene matches: 11. This CDR3 region has 16 residues. The CDR3 nucleotides are TGTGCCAGCAGACCAACGGCGGGACAGGGAGAAGAGACCCAGTACTTC. Protein sequence: CASRPTAGQGEETQYF.

This sequence joins TRBV23-1 and TRBJ2-7; D remains ambiguous. TRBV23-1 has ORF status, its function being uncertain. V lost 7 bases, J lost 2 bases, and 18 bases lay in between. This CDR3 region has 15 residues. CDR3 coding DNA: TGCGCCAGCATCAGGTTCGGACGGAACACCTACGAGCAGTACTTC. It translates to CASIRFGRNTYEQYF.